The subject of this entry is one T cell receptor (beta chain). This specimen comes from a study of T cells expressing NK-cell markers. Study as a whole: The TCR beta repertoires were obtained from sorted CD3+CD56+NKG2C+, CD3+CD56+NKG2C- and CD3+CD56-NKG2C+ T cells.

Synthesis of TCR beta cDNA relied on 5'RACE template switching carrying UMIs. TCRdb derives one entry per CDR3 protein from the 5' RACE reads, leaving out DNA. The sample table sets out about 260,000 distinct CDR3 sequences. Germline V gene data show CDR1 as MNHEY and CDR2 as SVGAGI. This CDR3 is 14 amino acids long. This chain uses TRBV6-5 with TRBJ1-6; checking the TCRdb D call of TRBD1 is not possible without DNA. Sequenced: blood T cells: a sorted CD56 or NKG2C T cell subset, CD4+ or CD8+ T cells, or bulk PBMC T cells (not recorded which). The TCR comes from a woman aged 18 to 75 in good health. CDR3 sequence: CASSYDRIHSPLHF.